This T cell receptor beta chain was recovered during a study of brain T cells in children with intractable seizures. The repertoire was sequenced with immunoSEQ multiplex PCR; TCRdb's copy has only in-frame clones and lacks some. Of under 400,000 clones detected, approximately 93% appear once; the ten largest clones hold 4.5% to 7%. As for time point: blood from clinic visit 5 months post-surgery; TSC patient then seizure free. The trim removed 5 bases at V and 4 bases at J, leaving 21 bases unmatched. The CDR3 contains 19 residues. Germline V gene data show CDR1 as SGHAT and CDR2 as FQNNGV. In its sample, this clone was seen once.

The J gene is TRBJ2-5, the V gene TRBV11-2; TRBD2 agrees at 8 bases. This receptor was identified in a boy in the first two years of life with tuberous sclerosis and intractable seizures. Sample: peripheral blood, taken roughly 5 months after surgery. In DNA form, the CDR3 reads TGTGCCAGCAGCCAGCCCCCCGGCTATAGCGGGATAGTGGGAGAGACCCAGTACTTC. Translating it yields CASSQPPGYSGIVGETQYF.